This entry describes one T cell receptor (beta chain). Using immunoSEQ multiplex PCR, the repertoire was profiled, and TCRdb retains in-frame clones only, with some absent. The sample lists a few hundred thousand clones; around 88% were seen once. V shed 5 bases, J shed 3 bases, and the junction held 19 bases outside the gene matches. Germline CDR1 is SGHNT and CDR2 is YENEEA. This CDR3 has 19 residues. As to treatment: 19 received Ad26.COV2.S at low or high dose, single or two shots; about 5 received placebo; per-sample allocation not given. Sampling was performed 63 days after the first vaccine or placebo injection. Built on an Ad26 vector, the vaccine expressed Wuhan-strain SARS-CoV-2 spike. This specimen comes from a study of Ad26.COV2.S vaccination and SARS-CoV-2 variants. Study-wide context: The Ad26.COV2.S arm of the COV1001 trial was where the donor was placed. Administration of Ad26.COV2.S was intramuscular, either once or twice 56 days apart.

The sample in question was peripheral blood, obtained in a trial of Ad26.COV2.S vaccine versus placebo. The V and J genes are TRBV11-3 and TRBJ2-3; 8 nucleotides agree with TRBD2. This clonotype was obtained from a person aged 18-60 years who received the Ad26.COV2.S COVID-19 vaccine or a placebo. For the CDR3, the DNA is TGTGCCAGCAGCATCGTATATACACCGGGACTAGGAAGAACAGATACGCAGTATTTT. Protein sequence: CASSIVYTPGLGRTDTQYF. The full variable domain, completed using reference TRBV11-3 and TRBJ2-3, is EAGVVQSPRYKIIEKKQPVAFWCNPISGHNTLYWYLQNLGQGPELLIRYENEEAVDDSQLPKDRFSAERLKGVDSTLKIQPAELGDSAVYLCASSIVYTPGLGRTDTQYFGPGTRLTVL.